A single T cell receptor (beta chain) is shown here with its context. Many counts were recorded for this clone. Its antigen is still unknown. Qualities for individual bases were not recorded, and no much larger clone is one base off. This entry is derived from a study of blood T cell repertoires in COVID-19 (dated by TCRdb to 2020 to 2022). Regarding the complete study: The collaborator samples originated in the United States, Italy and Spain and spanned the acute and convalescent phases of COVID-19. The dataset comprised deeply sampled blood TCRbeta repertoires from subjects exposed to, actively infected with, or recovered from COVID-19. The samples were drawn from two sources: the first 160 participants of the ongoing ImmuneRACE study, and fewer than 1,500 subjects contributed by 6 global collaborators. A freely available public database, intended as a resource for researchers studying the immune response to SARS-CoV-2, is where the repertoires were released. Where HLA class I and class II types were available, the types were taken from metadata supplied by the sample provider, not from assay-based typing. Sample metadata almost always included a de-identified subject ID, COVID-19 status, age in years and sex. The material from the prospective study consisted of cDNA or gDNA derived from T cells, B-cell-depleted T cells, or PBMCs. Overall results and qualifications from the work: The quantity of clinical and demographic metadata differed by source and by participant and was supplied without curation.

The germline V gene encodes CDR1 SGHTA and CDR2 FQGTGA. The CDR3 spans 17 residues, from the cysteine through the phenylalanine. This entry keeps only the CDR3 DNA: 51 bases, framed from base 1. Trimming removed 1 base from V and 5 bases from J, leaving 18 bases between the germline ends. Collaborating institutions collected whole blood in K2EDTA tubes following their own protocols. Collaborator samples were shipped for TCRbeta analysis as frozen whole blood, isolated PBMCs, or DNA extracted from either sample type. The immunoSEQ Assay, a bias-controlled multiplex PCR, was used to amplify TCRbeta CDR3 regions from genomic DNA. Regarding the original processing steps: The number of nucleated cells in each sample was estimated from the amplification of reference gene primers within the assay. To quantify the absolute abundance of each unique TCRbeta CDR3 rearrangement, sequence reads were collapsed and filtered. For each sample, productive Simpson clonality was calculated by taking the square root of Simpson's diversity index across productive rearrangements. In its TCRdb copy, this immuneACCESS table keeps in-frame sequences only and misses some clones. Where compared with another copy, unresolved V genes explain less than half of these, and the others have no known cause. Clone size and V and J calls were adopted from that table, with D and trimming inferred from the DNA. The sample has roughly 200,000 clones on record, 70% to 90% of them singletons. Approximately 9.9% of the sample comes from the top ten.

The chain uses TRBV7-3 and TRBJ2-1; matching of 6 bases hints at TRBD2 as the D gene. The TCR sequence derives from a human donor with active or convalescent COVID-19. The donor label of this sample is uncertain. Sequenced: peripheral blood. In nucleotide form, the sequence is TGTGCCAGCAGCTTAATTGGCGGGGCCGAGAGAAACAATGAGCAGTTCTTC. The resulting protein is CASSLIGGAERNNEQFF.